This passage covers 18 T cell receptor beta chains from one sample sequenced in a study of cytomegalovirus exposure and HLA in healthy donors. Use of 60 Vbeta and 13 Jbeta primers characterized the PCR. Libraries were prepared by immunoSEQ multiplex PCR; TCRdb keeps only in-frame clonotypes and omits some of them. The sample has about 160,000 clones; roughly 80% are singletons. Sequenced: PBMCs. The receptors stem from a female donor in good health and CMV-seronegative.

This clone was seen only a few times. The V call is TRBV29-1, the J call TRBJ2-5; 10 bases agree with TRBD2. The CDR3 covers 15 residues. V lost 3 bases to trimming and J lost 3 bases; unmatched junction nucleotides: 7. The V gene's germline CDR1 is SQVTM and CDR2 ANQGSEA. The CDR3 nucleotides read TGCAGCGTTGACCCTAGCGGGGGATTCAAAGAGACCCAGTACTTC. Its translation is CSVDPSGGFKETQYF.

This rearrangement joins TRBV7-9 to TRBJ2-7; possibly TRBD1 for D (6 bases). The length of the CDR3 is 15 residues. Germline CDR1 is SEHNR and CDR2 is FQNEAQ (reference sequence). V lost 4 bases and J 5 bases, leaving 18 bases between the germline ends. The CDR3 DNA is TGTGCCAGCAGCTCAACAAGGACGACAGGCAACGAGCAGTACTTC. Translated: CASSSTRTTGNEQYF.

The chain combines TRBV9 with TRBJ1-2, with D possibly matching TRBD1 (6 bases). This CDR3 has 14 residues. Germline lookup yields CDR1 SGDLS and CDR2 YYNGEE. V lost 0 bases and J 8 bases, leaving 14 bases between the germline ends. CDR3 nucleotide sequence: TGTGCCAGCAGCGTAGCCGGACAGTCGAGCGGCTACACCTTC. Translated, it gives CASSVAGQSSGYTF.

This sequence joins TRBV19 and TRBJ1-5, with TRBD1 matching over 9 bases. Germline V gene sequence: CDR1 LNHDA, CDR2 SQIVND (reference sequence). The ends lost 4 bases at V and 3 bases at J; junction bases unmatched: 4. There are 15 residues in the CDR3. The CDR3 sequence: CASSTRTGDNQPQHF. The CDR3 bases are TGTGCCAGTAGTACCCGGACAGGGGACAATCAGCCCCAGCATTTT.

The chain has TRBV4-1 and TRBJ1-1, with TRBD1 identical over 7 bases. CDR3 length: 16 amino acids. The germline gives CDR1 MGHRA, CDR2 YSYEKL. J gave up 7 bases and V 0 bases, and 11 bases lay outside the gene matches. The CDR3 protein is CASSQDNGQEKLEAFF. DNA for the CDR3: TGCGCCAGCAGCCAAGATAACGGACAGGAAAAACTTGAAGCTTTCTTT.

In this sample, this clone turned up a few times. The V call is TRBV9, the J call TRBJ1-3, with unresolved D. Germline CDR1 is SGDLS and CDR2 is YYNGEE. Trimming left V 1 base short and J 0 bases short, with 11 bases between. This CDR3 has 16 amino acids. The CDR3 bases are TGTGCCAGCAGCGTAAGTAACGGACTCTCTGGAAACACCATATATTTT. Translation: CASSVSNGLSGNTIYF.

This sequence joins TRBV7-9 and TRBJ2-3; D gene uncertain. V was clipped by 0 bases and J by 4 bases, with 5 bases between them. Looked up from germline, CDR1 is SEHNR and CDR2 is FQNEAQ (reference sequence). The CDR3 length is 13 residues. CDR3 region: CASSLAGADTQYF. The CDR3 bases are TGTGCCAGCAGCTTAGCCGGAGCAGATACGCAGTATTTT.

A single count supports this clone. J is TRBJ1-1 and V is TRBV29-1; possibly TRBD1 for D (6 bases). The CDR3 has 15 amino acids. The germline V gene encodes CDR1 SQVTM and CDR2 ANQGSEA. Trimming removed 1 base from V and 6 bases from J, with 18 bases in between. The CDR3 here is CSVEALGRGMPEAFF. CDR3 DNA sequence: TGCAGCGTTGAAGCTCTCGGGAGGGGGATGCCTGAAGCTTTCTTT.

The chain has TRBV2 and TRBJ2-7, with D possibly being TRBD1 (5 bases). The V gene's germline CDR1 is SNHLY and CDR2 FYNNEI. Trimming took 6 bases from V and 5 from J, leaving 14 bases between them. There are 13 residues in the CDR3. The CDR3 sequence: CASRQTVQHEQYF. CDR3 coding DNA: TGTGCCAGCAGACAGACAGTGCAACACGAGCAGTACTTC.

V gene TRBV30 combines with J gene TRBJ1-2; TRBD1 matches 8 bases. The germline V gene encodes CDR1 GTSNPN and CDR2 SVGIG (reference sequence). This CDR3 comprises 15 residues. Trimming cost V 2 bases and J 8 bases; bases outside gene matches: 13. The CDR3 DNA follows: TGTGCCTGGAGTCAGGACAGGGCCGAAAGGGGAGGCTACACCTTC. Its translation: CAWSQDRAERGGYTF.

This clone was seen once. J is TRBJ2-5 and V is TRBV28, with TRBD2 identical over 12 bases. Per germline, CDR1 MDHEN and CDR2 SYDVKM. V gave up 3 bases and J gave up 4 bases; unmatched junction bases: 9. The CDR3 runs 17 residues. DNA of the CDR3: TGTGCCAGCAGTTTCCTAACTAGCGGGAGGTCTCCAGAGACCCAGTACTTC. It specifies CASSFLTSGRSPETQYF.

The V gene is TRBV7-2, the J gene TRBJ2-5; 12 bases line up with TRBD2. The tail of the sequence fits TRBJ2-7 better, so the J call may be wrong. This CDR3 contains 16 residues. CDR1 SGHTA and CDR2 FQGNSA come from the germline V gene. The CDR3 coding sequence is TGTGCCAGCAGCCCTCATGGACTAGCGGGAACCTACGAGCAGTACTTC. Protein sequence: CASSPHGLAGTYEQYF.

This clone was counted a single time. Here the CDR3 reads CAWQGGDSPLHF. The CDR3 region has the DNA TGTGCCTGGCAGGGAGGGGATTCACCCCTCCACTTT. The rearrangement links TRBV30 to TRBJ1-6, with D possibly TRBD1 on 5 matching bases. The germline V and J ends were trimmed by 5 bases and 8 bases, with 10 bases remaining between them. CDR1 GTSNPN and CDR2 SVGIG come from the germline V gene (reference sequence). The length of the CDR3 is 12 residues.

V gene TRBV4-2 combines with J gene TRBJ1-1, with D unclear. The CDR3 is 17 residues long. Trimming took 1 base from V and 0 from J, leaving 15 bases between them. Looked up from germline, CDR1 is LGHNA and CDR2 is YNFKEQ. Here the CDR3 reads CASSQVNGRTLNTEAFF. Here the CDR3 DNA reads TGTGCCAGCAGCCAAGTTAACGGTAGAACTCTGAACACTGAAGCTTTCTTT.

As DNA, the CDR3 is TGTGCCAGCAGCCCCCAATGGGGGAGGGGACGAGACACTGAAGCTTTCTTT. Translation gives CASSPQWGRGRDTEAFF. The chain is built from TRBV9 and TRBJ1-1; possibly TRBD1 for D (5 bases). Trimming cost V 4 bases and J 3 bases, with 22 bases left between them. The CDR3 is 17 amino acids. Germline V gene data show CDR1 as SGDLS and CDR2 as YYNGEE.

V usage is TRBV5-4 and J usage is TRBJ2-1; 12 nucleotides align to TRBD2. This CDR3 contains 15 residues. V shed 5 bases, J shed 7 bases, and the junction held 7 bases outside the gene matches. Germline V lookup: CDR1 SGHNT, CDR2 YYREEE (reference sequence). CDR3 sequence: CASSSGLAGNNEQFF. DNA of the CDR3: TGTGCCAGCAGTTCGGGACTAGCGGGTAATAATGAGCAGTTCTTC.

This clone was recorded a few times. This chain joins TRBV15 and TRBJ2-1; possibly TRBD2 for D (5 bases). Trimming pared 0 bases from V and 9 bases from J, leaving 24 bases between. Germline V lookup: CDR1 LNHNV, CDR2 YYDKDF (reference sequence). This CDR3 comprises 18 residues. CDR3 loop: CATSRDLARLPNDGEQFF. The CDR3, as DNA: TGTGCCACCAGCAGAGATCTGGCCCGACTACCAAACGATGGTGAGCAGTTCTTC.

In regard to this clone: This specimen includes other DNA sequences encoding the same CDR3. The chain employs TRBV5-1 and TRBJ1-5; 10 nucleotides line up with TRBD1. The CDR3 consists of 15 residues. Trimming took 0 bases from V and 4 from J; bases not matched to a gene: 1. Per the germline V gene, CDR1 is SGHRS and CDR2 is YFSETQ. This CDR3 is CASSLGTGGNQPQHF. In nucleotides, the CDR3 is TGCGCCAGCAGCTTGGGGACAGGGGGAAATCAGCCCCAGCATTTT.